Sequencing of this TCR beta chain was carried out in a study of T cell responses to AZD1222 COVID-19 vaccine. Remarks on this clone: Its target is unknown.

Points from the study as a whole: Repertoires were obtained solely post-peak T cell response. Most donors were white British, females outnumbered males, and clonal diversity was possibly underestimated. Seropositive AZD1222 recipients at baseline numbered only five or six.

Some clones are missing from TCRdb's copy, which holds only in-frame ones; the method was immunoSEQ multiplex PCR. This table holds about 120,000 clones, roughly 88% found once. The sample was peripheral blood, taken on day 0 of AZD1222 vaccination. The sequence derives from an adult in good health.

DNA of the CDR3: TGTGCCAGCAGCCAAGGCCCGACCAGGGGCGGATATGAGCAGTTCTTC. As protein: CASSQGPTRGGYEQFF. The gene calls are TRBV3-1 (or the pseudogene TRBV3-2) and TRBJ2-1; tentative D call: TRBD1 (6 bases). The ends were cut back, 1 base at V and 8 bases at J, with 18 bases in the middle. The CDR3 covers 16 residues. Germline V lookup: CDR1 LGHDT, CDR2 YNNKEL (reference sequence).